Presented here are 10 T cell receptor beta chains from one specimen sequenced in a study of CD8+ T cells in alopecia areata. Treatment specified: oral pan-JAK inhibitor, 5-10 mg twice daily. Reverse transcribed after extraction, RNA yielded cDNA as the sequencing template. Repertoires were generated with immunoSEQ multiplex PCR, while TCRdb's copy carries only in-frame clones and drops some. The sample records around 70,000 clones, 25% to 30% being singletons. Sequencing used CD8+ T cells sorted from blood, obtained at week 4, from a patient treated with tofacitinib. All receptors derive from a human donor with alopecia areata.

V and J are TRBV4-3 and TRBJ2-2, with D possibly TRBD1 on 6 matching bases. The CDR3 spans 14 residues. V was shortened by 2 bases and J by 5 bases, with 9 bases between the two germline ends. In germline, CDR1 is LGHNA, CDR2 YSLEER. CDR3 coding DNA: TGCGCCAGCAGCCAACTAAGGGGGACCGGGGAGCTGTTTTTT. It translates to CASSQLRGTGELFF.

This clone was observed a handful of times. This rearrangement joins TRBV10-3 to TRBJ1-1; D is ambiguous. Trimming removed 4 bases at V and 0 bases at J, with 9 bases between. The CDR3 runs to 14 residues. Germline CDR1 is ENHRY and CDR2 is SYGVKD. The CDR3 here is CAISAGDMNTEAFF. In DNA form, the CDR3 reads TGTGCCATCAGTGCCGGCGACATGAACACTGAAGCTTTCTTT.

This sequence joins TRBV7-2 and TRBJ2-7; TRBD2 is a possible D gene (5 bases). The CDR3 sequence is 13 residues long. Germline V CDR1 and CDR2: SGHTA, FQGNSA. V lost 5 bases and J 2 bases, leaving 10 bases between the germline ends. The CDR3 loop is CASSPGVTYEQYF. The CDR3, as DNA: TGTGCCAGCAGCCCCGGGGTAACCTACGAGCAGTACTTC. Combining the CDR3 with reference TRBV7-2 and TRBJ2-7 gives the whole variable domain GAGVSQSPSNKVTEKGKDVELRCDPISGHTALYWYRQSLGQGLEFLIYFQGNSAPDKSGLPSDRFSAERTGGSVSTLTIQRTQQEDSAVYLCASSPGVTYEQYFGPGTRLTVT.

This clone was seen more than once but under ten times. J is TRBJ2-7 and V is TRBV29-1, with D possibly matching TRBD1 (6 bases). This CDR3 contains 12 residues. Per germline, CDR1 SQVTM and CDR2 ANQGSEA. V lost 3 bases and J lost 3, with 9 bases in between. In DNA form, the CDR3 reads TGCAGCGTTGAGGACAGCGGCTACGAGCAGTACTTC. Translation: CSVEDSGYEQYF.

About this clone itself: A much larger clone lies one base from this, so it may be a read error. The V call is TRBV9, the J call TRBJ2-6, with D possibly TRBD2 on 5 matching bases. This CDR3 contains 14 residues. V was pared by 5 bases and J by 0 bases, with 6 bases between. Germline CDR1 reads SGDLS; CDR2 reads YYNGEE. The CDR3 is CASSEGSGANVLTF. The CDR3 DNA reads as TGTGCCAGCAGTGAGGGCTCTGGGGCCAACGTCCTGACTTTC.

The chain is built from TRBV7-9 and TRBJ1-5, with TRBD1 identical over 7 bases. The CDR3 totals 14 residues. J was trimmed by 7 bases and V by 1 base; bases with no gene match: 4. Germline V CDR1 and CDR2: SEHNR, FQNEAQ (reference sequence). In DNA, the CDR3 is TGTGCCAGCAGCTTAGAAGGGGGCGGCCAGCCCCAGCATTTT. Its protein product is CASSLEGGGQPQHF.

The rearrangement uses TRBV10-3 and TRBJ2-3; D unresolved. V was clipped by 0 bases and J by 2 bases, with 9 bases between them. Germline V gene data show CDR1 as ENHRY and CDR2 as SYGVKD. The CDR3 contains 15 residues. The CDR3 reads CAISESSYATDTQYF. The CDR3, as DNA: TGTGCCATCAGTGAGTCCTCGTATGCCACAGATACGCAGTATTTT.

The chain couples TRBV7-2 to TRBJ2-1; TRBD1 aligns across 7 bases. Germline V gives CDR1 SGHTA, CDR2 FQGNSA. The ends lost 5 bases at V and 5 bases at J; junction bases unmatched: 6. CDR3 length: 14 amino acids. CDR3 coding DNA: TGTGCCAGCAGCATATGGGGACAGAACAATGAGCAGTTCTTC. As protein: CASSIWGQNNEQFF. The whole variable domain, filled in from reference TRBV7-2 and TRBJ2-1, reads GAGVSQSPSNKVTEKGKDVELRCDPISGHTALYWYRQSLGQGLEFLIYFQGNSAPDKSGLPSDRFSAERTGGSVSTLTIQRTQQEDSAVYLCASSIWGQNNEQFFGPGTRLTVL.

This clone has a count of ten or more. This chain joins TRBV2 and TRBJ1-1; maybe TRBD1 (5 bases). V lost 3 bases and J 5 bases, leaving 10 bases between the germline ends. CDR1 SNHLY and CDR2 FYNNEI come from the germline V gene. This CDR3 contains 13 residues. CDR3 region: CASSDTGGTEAFF. The CDR3 nucleotides read TGTGCCAGCAGTGATACAGGCGGGACTGAAGCTTTCTTT. The full variable domain, with the rest looked up from reference TRBV2 and TRBJ1-1, is EPEVTQTPSHQVTQMGQEVILRCVPISNHLYFYWYRQILGQKVEFLVSFYNNEISEKSEIFDDQFSVERPDGSNFTLKIRSTKLEDSAMYFCASSDTGGTEAFFGQGTRLTVV.

The gene calls are TRBV27 and TRBJ1-2; weak D call: TRBD1 (6 bases). CDR3 size: 13 residues. Germline CDR1 reads MNHEY; CDR2 reads SMNVEV (reference sequence). The V gene lost 2 bases and the J gene lost 8 bases, with 12 bases spanning the gap. CDR3 bases: TGTGCCAGCAGTTTAGGGGGGGCGTGGGGCTACACCTTC. Its protein is CASSLGGAWGYTF.